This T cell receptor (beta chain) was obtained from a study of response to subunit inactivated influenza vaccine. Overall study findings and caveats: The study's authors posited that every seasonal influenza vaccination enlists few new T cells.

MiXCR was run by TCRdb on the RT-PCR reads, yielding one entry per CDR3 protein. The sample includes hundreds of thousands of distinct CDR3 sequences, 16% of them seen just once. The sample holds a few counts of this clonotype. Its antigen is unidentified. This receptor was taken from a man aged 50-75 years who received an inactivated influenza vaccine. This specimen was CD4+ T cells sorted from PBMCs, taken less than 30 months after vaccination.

The CDR3 nucleotides are TGTGCCAGCAGCCGGGGGGTTAGCGGGGCTGACGGGGAGCTGTTTTTT. Protein sequence: CASSRGVSGADGELFF. The chain employs TRBV6-1 and TRBJ2-2, with 8 bases identical to TRBD2. The junction had 13 bases not matched to a gene; V was cut back by 6 bases and J by 7 bases. Germline assignment: CDR1 MNHNS and CDR2 SASEGT. CDR3 length: 16 amino acids.